A selection of T cell receptor beta chains follows, all from one sample in a study of blood T cell repertoires in COVID-19. The method was immunoSEQ multiplex PCR; TCRdb's version includes in-frame clones alone and lacks a portion of them. Among some 150,000 clones listed, roughly 80% were seen once. Sequencing was carried out using peripheral blood. The origin of the receptors is a man between 65 and 85 years old with acute or convalescent COVID-19. The CDR3 runs from the conserved cysteine through the conserved F or W. D genes are given only for firm matches. Clone size appears in some rows only: once, few, many, or a class for an expanded clone.

J | V | size | D | CDR3 | DNA
TRBJ2-3 | TRBV5-1 | NA | TRBD1 | CASSLADRNTDTQYF | TGCGCCAGCAGCTTGGCGGACAGGAACACAGATACGCAGTATTTT
TRBJ1-6 | TRBV5-6 | NA | NA | CASSWGSRSGRNSPLHF | TGTGCCAGCAGCTGGGGGTCTAGGTCTGGGAGGAATTCACCCCTCCACTTT
TRBJ1-1 | TRBV9 | NA | NA | CASSVDSRAGENTEAFF | TGTGCCAGCAGCGTAGATTCGCGGGCAGGAGAGAACACTGAAGCTTTCTTT
TRBJ1-4 | TRBV2 | NA | TRBD1 | CASSGDRGHEKLFF | TGTGCCAGCAGTGGGGACAGGGGGCACGAAAAACTGTTTTTT
TRBJ1-6 | TRBV15 | NA | NA | CATSERNSPLHF | TGTGCCACCAGCGAGAGGAATTCACCCCTCCACTTT
TRBJ2-7 | TRBV6-5 | NA | TRBD2 | CASSYGGTSDEQYF | TGTGCCAGCAGTTACGGCGGGACTAGCGACGAGCAGTACTTC
TRBJ2-7 | TRBV5-1 | NA | TRBD1 | CASRPTYRGSSYEQYF | TGCGCCAGCAGGCCAACTTACAGGGGTAGCTCCTACGAGCAGTACTTC
TRBJ1-6 | TRBV4-2 | NA | NA | CASSQDKESSSYNSPLHF | TGTGCCAGCAGCCAAGACAAGGAGAGCAGCTCCTATAATTCACCCCTCCACTTT
TRBJ2-7 | TRBV5-1 | NA | TRBD1 | CASSPGGTGFSYEQYF | TGCGCCAGCAGCCCGGGCGGGACAGGGTTCTCCTACGAGCAGTACTTC
TRBJ2-1 | TRBV28 | once | TRBD2 | CASSPPTSGSLFF | TGTGCCAGCAGCCCCCCGACTAGCGGGAGCCTGTTCTTC
TRBJ2-1 | TRBV5-1 | NA | TRBD2 | CASSLAGGPYEQFF | TGCGCCAGCAGCTTGGCGGGAGGGCCCTATGAGCAGTTCTTC
TRBJ2-6 | TRBV5-1 | NA | NA | CASSQVGHSGANVLTF | TGCGCCAGCAGCCAGGTGGGACACTCTGGGGCCAACGTCCTGACTTTC
TRBJ1-5 | TRBV19 | NA | NA | CASSGSNQPQHF | TGTGCCAGTAGCGGGAGTAATCAGCCCCAGCATTTT
TRBJ2-5 | TRBV18 | NA | TRBD2 | CASSPWGSGQETQYF | TGTGCCAGCTCACCCTGGGGTAGCGGGCAAGAGACCCAGTACTTC
TRBJ1-5 | TRBV19 | NA | NA | CASTGPPHQPQHF | TGTGCCAGTACTGGGCCTCCACATCAGCCCCAGCATTTT
TRBJ1-2 | TRBV4-1 | NA | NA | CASSQDTRIYGYTF | TGCGCCAGCAGCCAAGATACACGAATCTATGGCTACACCTTC
TRBJ2-3 | TRBV18 | NA | TRBD2 | CASSPRVTSGGSDTQYF | TGTGCCAGCTCACCACGGGTGACTAGCGGGGGTAGCGATACGCAGTATTTT
TRBJ2-7 | TRBV7-6 | NA | TRBD1 | CASSLGGQGIKNEQYF | TGTGCCAGCAGCCTAGGCGGACAGGGGATCAAGAACGAGCAGTACTTC
TRBJ2-1 | TRBV6-1 | NA | TRBD2 | CASSEKGTSGGSYNEQFF | TGTGCCAGCAGTGAAAAAGGGACTAGCGGGGGTTCCTACAATGAGCAGTTCTTC
TRBJ2-1 | TRBV3-1/TRBV3-2 | NA | NA | CASSPVGGLQWNEQFF | TGTGCCAGCAGTCCCGTCGGGGGTCTTCAATGGAATGAGCAGTTCTTC
TRBJ2-3 | TRBV5-1 | NA | NA | CASSSGTPSADTQYF | TGCGCCAGCAGCTCCGGGACACCCTCGGCAGATACGCAGTATTTT
TRBJ2-2 | TRBV5-1 | NA | TRBD2 | CASSLEAGVPTGELFF | TGCGCCAGCAGCTTAGAAGCGGGAGTACCCACCGGGGAGCTGTTTTTT
TRBJ1-5 | TRBV6-5 | NA | NA | CASSAGDSNQPQHF | TGTGCCAGCAGCGCCGGTGATAGCAATCAGCCCCAGCATTTT
TRBJ1-5 | TRBV7-9 | NA | NA | CASSLIGVRQPQHF | TGTGCCAGCAGCTTAATTGGAGTTCGTCAGCCCCAGCATTTT
TRBJ2-7 | TRBV6-1 | NA | TRBD2 | CASSEKGGLAGGSSYEQYF | TGTGCCAGCAGTGAAAAAGGAGGACTAGCGGGGGGGAGCTCCTACGAGCAGTACTTC
TRBJ1-4 | TRBV7-2 | NA | TRBD1 | CASSPGTGLYSGNEKLFF | TGTGCCAGCAGCCCCGGGACAGGCCTCTACTCTGGCAATGAAAAACTGTTTTTT
TRBJ1-2 | TRBV14 | NA | NA | CASSQGWGLDYGYTF | TGTGCCAGCAGCCAAGGGTGGGGGCTCGATTATGGCTACACCTTC
TRBJ1-1 | TRBV29-1 | few | TRBD1 | CSVCGQGAGEAFF | TGCAGCGTTTGTGGACAGGGGGCCGGTGAAGCTTTCTTT
TRBJ2-7 | TRBV10-1 | NA | NA | CASSPGGIRLSEQYF | TGCGCCAGCAGTCCCGGGGGTATACGCTTAAGCGAGCAGTACTTC
TRBJ2-1 | TRBV7-9 | NA | TRBD2 | CASSPPPVGAGGNNEQFF | TGTGCCAGCAGCCCCCCCCCTGTCGGAGCGGGAGGCAACAATGAGCAGTTCTTC
TRBJ1-2 | TRBV7-2 | NA | NA | CASSPGSYGYTF | TGTGCCAGCAGCCCAGGGTCCTATGGCTACACCTTC
TRBJ2-7 | TRBV7-9 | once | TRBD2 | CASSRSGRGNGEQYF | TGTGCCAGCAGCCGCAGCGGGAGGGGGAACGGCGAGCAGTACTTC
TRBJ2-5 | TRBV3-1/TRBV3-2 | NA | NA | CASSQSTAGSGQETQYF | TGTGCCAGCAGCCAATCTACGGCGGGGAGCGGTCAAGAGACCCAGTACTTC
TRBJ2-1 | TRBV7-9 | NA | TRBD2 | CASSSSGSTYNEQFF | TGTGCCAGCAGCTCCAGCGGGAGTACCTACAATGAGCAGTTCTTC
TRBJ1-6 | TRBV18 | once | NA | CASSPTGNYNSPLHF | TGTGCCAGCTCACCTACAGGGAACTATAATTCACCCCTCCACTTT